The entry below describes one TCR beta chain. Its antigen is currently unknown. The sample is drawn from a study of blood T cells in healthy people across ages. Study results and caveats: Naive and antigen-experienced cells could not be conclusively compared, given unsorted PBMCs.

Donors gave roughly 10 milliliters of peripheral blood apiece. CDR1 DFQATT and CDR2 SNEGSKA come from the germline V gene (reference sequence). The CDR3 covers 16 residues. The junction had 15 bases not matched to a gene; V was cut back by 3 bases and J by 6 bases. A second PCR of about 7 to 12 cycles used a sample-barcoded 5' primer and a J-beta primer mix. Each CDR3 protein gets one entry after TCRdb re-called the 5' RACE reads with MiXCR. The sample records 1,300,000 or so distinct CDR3 sequences, approximately 63% being singletons. This TCR was sampled from a man aged 18-30 years in good health. This chain connects TRBV20-1 to TRBJ2-3, with 7 bases fitting TRBD1. Sequences were obtained from blood. CDR3 sequence: CSASSSGTAGLDTQYF. The CDR3 coding sequence is TGCAGTGCTAGCTCGTCCGGGACAGCCGGTCTTGATACGCAGTATTTT.